Listed below are T cell receptor beta chains from one sample, sequenced in a study of OX40 agonist ivuxolimab in advanced cancers. Clones were sequenced by immunoSEQ multiplex PCR, and TCRdb holds only the in-frame ones, with some missing. This table holds 80,000 to 95,000 clones, around 84% found once. Source: CD4+ or CD8+ T cells sorted from blood, taken in a trial of the OX40 agonist ivuxolimab. The receptors derive from an adult with an advanced solid tumor such as melanoma, head and neck, liver or kidney cancer. CDR3s include the opening cysteine and the closing phenylalanine or tryptophan. A D gene is named only where the DNA matches it firmly. Size is stated for part of the rows, as once, few or many counts, or as a class when the clone is expanded.

d_call	clone_size	v_call	j_call	cdr3_aa	cdr3_nt
TRBD2	-	TRBV13	TRBJ2-1	CASSGVGRTSGGNEQFF	TGTGCCAGCAGCGGAGTGGGCAGGACTAGCGGGGGGAATGAGCAGTTCTTC
-	-	TRBV30	TRBJ2-3	CACPGPITDTQYF	TGTGCCTGCCCTGGGCCCATCACAGATACGCAGTATTTT
TRBD1	-	TRBV19	TRBJ1-6	CASNLGQENSPLHF	TGTGCCAGTAACTTAGGACAGGAGAATTCACCCCTCCACTTT
-	-	TRBV28	TRBJ1-6	CASVKFPSDSPLHF	TGTGCCAGCGTAAAATTCCCTAGCGATTCACCCCTCCACTTT
TRBD1	-	TRBV5-8	TRBJ2-3	CASSQGTGKGDTQYF	TGTGCCAGCAGCCAAGGGACAGGGAAGGGAGATACGCAGTATTTT
-	few	TRBV10-3	TRBJ1-3	CAIRGGSTIYF	TGTGCCATCAGGGGGGGGTCCACCATATATTTT
TRBD2	once	TRBV9	TRBJ2-1	CASSVDGGSHNEQFF	TGTGCCAGCAGCGTAGATGGCGGGAGTCACAATGAGCAGTTCTTC
TRBD1	-	TRBV5-5	TRBJ1-3	CASSIQGGGNTIYF	TGTGCCAGCAGCATACAGGGGGGCGGAAACACCATATATTTT
-	once	TRBV7-8	TRBJ1-3	CASSLARSGNTIYF	TGTGCCAGCAGCTTAGCCCGTTCTGGAAACACCATATATTTT
-	-	TRBV30	TRBJ1-2	CAWGGYTF	TGTGCCTGGGGTGGCTACACCTTC
-	few	TRBV4-1	TRBJ1-2	CASSQDGSYGYTF	TGCGCCAGCAGCCAAGATGGGTCCTATGGCTACACCTTC
-	-	TRBV5-1	TRBJ1-5	CASSLDSADQPQHF	TGCGCCAGCAGCTTGGACAGTGCGGATCAGCCCCAGCATTTT
-	-	TRBV18	TRBJ1-3	CASSPRAVSGNTIYF	TGTGCCAGCTCACCCCGGGCGGTCTCTGGAAACACCATATATTTT
-	-	TRBV5-6	TRBJ1-5	CASSLWQGYSNQPQHF	TGTGCCAGCAGCTTATGGCAGGGATATAGCAATCAGCCCCAGCATTTT
-	-	TRBV29-1	TRBJ1-4	CSASPGRLGEKLFF	TGCAGCGCCAGCCCGGGGCGCCTTGGGGAAAAACTGTTTTTT
-	-	TRBV11-3	TRBJ2-7	CASSLGGTPFEQYF	TGTGCCAGCAGCTTAGGGGGGACACCCTTCGAGCAGTACTTC
TRBD1	-	TRBV4-1	TRBJ1-2	CASSWRRTGGNVGYTF	TGCGCCAGCAGCTGGCGTCGGACAGGGGGCAACGTTGGCTACACCTTC
TRBD2	few	TRBV29-1	TRBJ2-3	CSVEGGWKRGADTQYF	TGCAGCGTTGAAGGCGGGTGGAAGCGGGGGGCCGATACGCAGTATTTT